The entry that follows covers one T cell receptor (beta chain) sequence. There is no known antigen for this receptor. Qualities for individual bases were not recorded, and no much larger clone is one base off. Using the deep immunoSEQ assay, multiplex PCR amplified TCR CDR3 regions from genomic DNA. Extracted genomic DNA from each cell subset was distributed evenly across all wells of several immunoSEQ 96-well plates, and each plate was treated as a replicate. For sorted subsets, around 200 ng genomic DNA, equal to tens of thousands of T cell genomes, was loaded into each replicate PCR. Purified libraries were quantified with a Qubit 3.0 fluorometer, sized on a Bioanalyzer 2100, and re-quantified with the KAPA Library Quantification kit. Every immunoSEQ 96-well plate was sequenced on a dedicated single-read 150-cycle Illumina NextSeq 550 flow cell. The published analysis was carried out like this. The immunoSEQ output contained only junctional sequences without quality scores, so filtering could not match that applied to full-length reads. Sequences were annotated with PyIR, a Python wrapper for IgBLAST v1.9, and V/J genes and CDR3 were assigned using IMGT germline references. Any read was removed if the V/J assignment was weak (E-value above 1e-6), the CDR3 was missing, or the read contained stop codons, out-of-frame junctions, or ambiguous translated residues. V3J clonotypes were defined as sequences sharing an identical inferred V gene, J gene, and CDR3 amino acid sequence. To compute the percentage overlap between repertoires, the number of shared unique clonotypes was divided by the size of the smaller repertoire. Repertoire richness was assessed with RTK rarefaction, the Chao1 estimator, and Recon v2.1 estimates of unobserved clonotypes. OLGA was used to compute generation probabilities for all TCRbeta clonotypes that the gDNA method yielded from several donors. TCRdb's version of the immuneACCESS table is confined to in-frame rearrangements and falls short of the full clone set. An unresolved V gene accounts for under half of the shortfall where checked; the remainder is of unknown origin. V and J calls and clone size come straight from that table; D and trimming were deduced from the DNA. The table for this sample lists under 2,000,000 clones; about 95% of them were counted only once. The ten biggest clones cover less than 1.5% of the sample.

This entry is derived from a study of shared clonotypes between healthy human individuals (TCRdb year 2020). With regard to the full study: Three men and two women, aged 18 to 49 years, made up the cohort. Blood TCR repertoires of five healthy adults were deeply sequenced to estimate repertoire size and the extent of clonotype sharing between individuals. For each donor, CD4 naive and CD4 memory were each run on three plates, CD8 naive on two plates, and CD8 memory on one plate. To increase sequencing depth and limit assay-specific biases, different laboratories used diverse techniques to prepare libraries and sequence TCR repertoires. Each donor's leukapheresis produced roughly between about 0.9 and 9.5 billion PBMCs.

For the CD8 naive samples, CD45RO-negative cells were positively selected for CCR7, yielding a CD45RA+CCR7+ population from which TemRA cells were excluded. Donors were healthy HIV-negative adults with no recently reported acute infections or vaccinations. Only Caucasian adults living in Nashville, Tennessee, USA were represented among the donors. Blood was obtained by leukapheresis, after which PBMCs were separated by Ficoll-Histopaque density gradient centrifugation and cryopreserved in liquid nitrogen vapor phase. Analytical flow cytometry was used to check the purity and quantity of each magnetically sorted T cell population. Genomic DNA was isolated from each sorted fraction and quantified by UV absorbance on a Nanodrop 2000c. The study at large found these results: Incomplete sequencing was indicated by rarefaction of sorted-subset datasets, despite the large sequencing depth. Sampling was limited to blood, and TCR repertoires in tissue likely differ from TCR repertoires in blood. Naive subsets generally had larger estimated clonotype richness than memory subsets. Based on pairwise subsampling, the degree of clonotype sharing among donors was expected to be affected by sequencing depth. The small number of donors limited the genetic and exposure-history diversity represented. Compared with non-shared clonotypes, the clonotypes found in all four sorted-subset donors had higher generation probabilities. Across several donors, 5% to 6% of naive CD4, 3.5% of naive CD8, roughly 2.2% of memory CD4, and under 0.45% of memory CD8 clonotypes were shared.

Reading the germline V gene gives CDR1 SGHAT and CDR2 FQNNGV. The CDR3, from cysteine to phenylalanine, totals 14 residues. Of the read, only the CDR3 DNA is kept; its 42 bases are in frame from base 1. The germline ends are 15 bases apart after V is trimmed by 5 bases and J by 5 bases. This clonotype was sampled from a man between 18 and 35 years old in good health. The chain uses TRBV11-2 and TRBJ2-5; the D gene cannot be named for sure. Sequencing input: naive CD8+ T cells sorted from blood. The cell subset or site tag for this specimen amounts to: CD45RA+CCR7+. CDR3 region: CASSLLTGGETQYF. The DNA sequence is TGTGCCAGCAGCCTCCTTACCGGCGGTGAGACCCAGTACTTC.